This T cell receptor (beta chain) stems from a study of PD-1 blockade in classical Hodgkin lymphoma. Study-wide points: It was CD4+ TCR diversity, not CD8+, that rose significantly by C4D1.

The repertoire was sequenced with immunoSEQ multiplex PCR; TCRdb's copy has only in-frame clones and lacks some. The table includes some 28,000 clones, around 78% detected once. The sample holds one count of this clone. The antigen is not known. Brentuximab vedotin exposure varied among the patients, all of whom had relapsed after autologous stem cell transplantation. The CDR3 loop spans 14 amino acids. Germline V gives CDR1 MNHEY, CDR2 SVGAGI. Between the trimmed V and J ends, which lost 4 bases and 4 bases, there was a span of 13 bases. The rearrangement uses TRBV6-5 and TRBJ1-2, with D possibly matching TRBD1 (6 bases). The source material was peripheral blood mononuclear cells (PBMCs), sampled before the second cycle of nivolumab. This sequence was found in a human donor with classical Hodgkin lymphoma. CDR3 protein: CASSLRGLGYGYTF. The CDR3 DNA is TGTGCCAGCAGTTTGCGGGGGCTTGGCTATGGCTACACCTTC.